This TCR beta chain was sequenced in a study of Tregs in tolerant kidney transplant recipients. Clones were read by immunoSEQ multiplex PCR, and TCRdb kept only the in-frame ones, dropping some. The sample lists approximately 66,000 clones, 75% to 90% seen once, with approximately 2.3% in the top ten. On this clone: The antigen remains unidentified.

Whole-study findings and limits: Activated donor B cell expansion appeared to reveal the most relevant donor-specific TCRbeta repertoire.

Sequences were derived from Tregs from blood, sampled before the transplant. This receptor was identified in a human donor who received a combined kidney and bone marrow transplant.

The CDR3 DNA sequence: TGTGCCAGCAGCTTGTTGTGGGCCACTGAAGCTTTCTTT. Amino acid sequence: CASSLLWATEAFF. The genes are TRBV5-6 and TRBJ1-1; D gene unclear. Per germline, CDR1 SGHDT and CDR2 YYEEEE. The CDR3 has 13 amino acids. V was pared by 1 base and J by 4 bases, with 8 bases between.